The T cell receptor (beta chain) under discussion was sequenced for a study of beta chain features in type 1 diabetes. Study results and caveats: Among all four CD4+ subsets, Type 1 diabetes patients had TCRB CDR3s that were moderately but significantly shorter.

The whole isolated RNA underwent reverse transcription, so sequencing captured expressed TCRB transcripts. TCRdb's table, derived via immunoSEQ multiplex PCR, lists solely in-frame clones and lacks some. The sample consists of hundreds of thousands of clones, roughly an eighth of them appearing once. CD45RO/CCR7/CD25/CD127/CD95/CD27 sorting isolated CD4+ naive, central memory, regulatory and stem cell-like memory cells. Germline-derived CDR1 and CDR2 are GTSNPN and SVGIG (reference sequence). The CDR3 extends over 11 amino acids. Trimming cost V 0 bases and J 15 bases, with 12 bases left between them. Of note for this clone: Its specificity is unknown.

The clonotype originates from a woman aged 18-35 years in good health. Sequencing was performed on naive CD4+ T cells from blood. The genes are TRBV30 and TRBJ2-1, with a weak D call TRBD2 (5 bases). The CDR3 DNA follows: TGTGCCTGGAGTGTACGGGGTGTAGGGTTCTTC. Protein: CAWSVRGVGFF.